This T cell receptor (beta chain) was recovered during a study of T cell responses to AZD1222 COVID-19 vaccine. Whole-study context: Pooling of second doses given at about 4 or about 12 weeks was done.

Generated by immunoSEQ multiplex PCR, the TCRdb table keeps only in-frame clones and is missing some. This table holds over 85,000 clones, around 90% found once. The source is an adult in good health. The specimen comprised peripheral blood, sampled on day 0 of AZD1222 vaccination.

CDR3 region: CASSYSFRGPTYEQYF. CDR3 in DNA: TGTGCCAGCAGTTACTCCTTTCGGGGGCCGACCTACGAGCAGTACTTC. The V gene is TRBV6-5, the J gene TRBJ2-7; D is perhaps TRBD1 or TRBD2 (6 bases each). V shed 0 bases and J shed 2 bases, with 14 bases lying between them. The CDR3 covers 16 residues. Germline V gene lookup returns CDR1 MNHEY and CDR2 SVGAGI.